The 21 T cell receptor beta chains reported below all come from one sample, sequenced in a study of control samples from healthy donors and cancer patients. Here immunoSEQ multiplex PCR was the method, and the copy in TCRdb shows in-frame clones only, minus some. The sample has over 65,000 clones, about 89% seen once. The sample comprised PBMCs. These receptors were obtained from a woman aged 45-65 years with colorectal cancer.

The rearrangement uses TRBV6-5 and TRBJ2-7, with 7 bases fitting TRBD2. The germline V gene has CDR1 MNHEY and CDR2 SVGAGI. V was clipped by 10 bases and J by 4 bases; unmatched bases: 10. The CDR3 covers 13 residues. The CDR3: CATSMGGGYEQYV. CDR3 sequence (DNA): TGTGCCACCTCAATGGGGGGAGGGTACGAGCAGTACGTC.

J is TRBJ1-6 and V is TRBV18; 7 bases are shared with TRBD1. The CDR3 has 15 residues. Germline values: CDR1 KGHSH, CDR2 LQKENI. J gave up 8 bases and V 2 bases, and 6 bases lay outside the gene matches. The CDR3 spells CASSPGRQGYSPLHF. The DNA for the CDR3 is TGTGCCAGCTCACCAGGGAGACAGGGTTATTCACCCCTCCACTTT.

This chain connects TRBV28 to TRBJ1-6; perhaps TRBD1 as D (6 bases). This CDR3 has 14 residues. Germline lookup yields CDR1 MDHEN and CDR2 SYDVKM. Between the trimmed V and J ends, which lost 6 bases and 9 bases, there was a span of 15 bases. This chain's CDR3 is CASSLGGSASPLHF. CDR3 in DNA: TGTGCCAGCAGCTTAGGGGGGTCGGCTTCACCCCTCCACTTT.

The CDR3 region has the DNA TGTGCCAGCAGCTGGGACAGACCTAGCAATCAGCCCCAGCATTTT. It codes for CASSWDRPSNQPQHF. The chain couples TRBV7-3 to TRBJ1-5; TRBD1 aligns across 7 bases. This CDR3 is 15 amino acids long. Germline V gene lookup returns CDR1 SGHTA and CDR2 FQGTGA. V lost 4 bases to trimming and J lost 0 bases; unmatched junction nucleotides: 3.

The rearrangement uses TRBV12-3 or TRBV12-4 and TRBJ1-1; D uncertain. This CDR3 contains 13 residues. V was pared by 3 bases and J by 2 bases, with 7 bases between. As DNA, the CDR3 is TGTGCCAGCAGTTTTCGGGTAAACACTGAAGCTTTCTTT. This translates into CASSFRVNTEAFF.

The chain combines TRBV30 with TRBJ1-5; D call uncertain. Germline CDR1 is GTSNPN and CDR2 is SVGIG (reference sequence). CDR3 length: 13 residues. Trimming removed 2 bases from V and 7 bases from J, with 12 bases in between. The DNA of the CDR3 is TGTGCCTGGAGTTCAGCCGCCGGCCAGCCCCAGCATTTT. Translated, it gives CAWSSAAGQPQHF.

The chain combines TRBV5-1 with TRBJ1-2; D ambiguous. The V gene's germline CDR1 is SGHRS and CDR2 YFSETQ. This CDR3 contains 14 residues. Trimming took 0 bases from V and 7 from J, leaving 13 bases between them. Here the CDR3 reads CASSLAQAGAGYTF. In DNA, the CDR3 is TGCGCCAGCAGCTTGGCCCAGGCGGGTGCTGGCTACACCTTC.

The rearrangement joins TRBV25-1 to TRBJ1-2; 7 bases fit TRBD1. The germline CDR1 and CDR2 sequences are MGHDK and SYGVNS. The V and J ends lost 6 bases and 4 bases, in that order; junction bases with no gene match: 17. The CDR3 has 17 residues. The CDR3 loop is CASSRGEGALGSYGYTF. CDR3 in DNA: TGTGCCAGCAGCCGAGGGGAGGGGGCACTTGGATCCTATGGCTACACCTTC.

This chain links TRBV19 with TRBJ1-5; D may be TRBD1 (5 bases). Germline CDR1 LNHDA, CDR2 SQIVND (reference sequence). The CDR3 consists of 15 residues. Deletions cut 3 bases from V and 7 bases from J, with 16 bases between. The CDR3 DNA sequence: TGTGCCAGTAGTATTGGTGGGACGGAGTTACAGCCCCAGCATTTT. Protein product: CASSIGGTELQPQHF.

This clone was counted once. V is TRBV10-2 and J is TRBJ2-1, with TRBD2 matching over 9 bases. This CDR3 spans 14 amino acids. The germline CDR1 and CDR2 sequences are WSHSY and SAAADI. The ends lost 6 bases at V and 12 bases at J; junction bases unmatched: 12. The CDR3 spells CASRSSGAAWGQFF. DNA for the CDR3: TGCGCCAGCAGGTCTAGCGGGGCTGCCTGGGGGCAGTTCTTC.

This chain links TRBV19 with TRBJ1-1; D not resolved. The CDR3 runs to 12 residues. In germline, CDR1 is LNHDA, CDR2 SQIVND (reference sequence). V was pared by 4 bases and J by 13 bases, with 16 bases between. The CDR3 loop is CASSREGQKGFF. In nucleotides, the CDR3 is TGTGCCAGTAGTAGGGAAGGTCAGAAAGGTTTCTTT.

The rearrangement links TRBV3-1 (or the pseudogene TRBV3-2) to TRBJ1-2, with unresolved D. CDR1 and CDR2 (germline): LGHDT, YNNKEL (reference sequence). Trimming took 1 base from V and 4 from J, leaving 1 base between them. The CDR3 is made up of 11 amino acids. CDR3 residues: CASSQGYGYTF. CDR3 nucleotides: TGTGCCAGCAGCCAAGGCTATGGCTACACCTTC.

The chain uses TRBV5-1 and TRBJ2-1; 9 bases agree with TRBD2. This CDR3 is built from 14 residues. The V and J ends lost 2 bases and 6 bases, in that order; junction bases with no gene match: 3. In germline, CDR1 is SGHRS, CDR2 YFSETQ. The CDR3 loop reads CASSFVAGVNEQFF. The DNA of the CDR3 is TGCGCCAGCAGCTTCGTAGCGGGGGTCAATGAGCAGTTCTTC.

This chain connects TRBV30 to TRBJ1-3; D is unclear. The CDR3 contains 12 residues. Germline CDR1 and CDR2: GTSNPN and SVGIG (reference sequence). CDR3 in amino acids: CATAGSGNTIYF. The CDR3 bases are TGTGCAACGGCGGGGTCTGGAAACACCATATATTTT. Variable domain in full (rest from reference TRBV30 and TRBJ1-3): SQTIHQWPATLVQPVGSPLSLECTVEGTSNPNLYWYRQAAGRGLQLLFYSVGIGQISSEVPQNLSASRPQDRQFILSSKKLLLSDSGFYLCATAGSGNTIYFGEGSWLTVV.

Comments on this clone: Different DNA sequences within this sample yield the same CDR3. The chain employs TRBV28 and TRBJ2-2; 10 bases fit TRBD1. V shed 6 bases and J 8 bases; nucleotides not matched to a gene: 9. The germline gives CDR1 MDHEN, CDR2 SYDVKM. The CDR3 spans 15 residues. CDR3 coding DNA: TGTGCCAGCAGCATACGGACAGGGGGGCGGGGGGAGCTGTTTTTT. Protein product: CASSIRTGGRGELFF.

This chain joins TRBV21-1 and TRBJ1-1. TRBV21-1 is deemed a pseudogene. CDR3 size: 15 residues. DNA for the CDR3: TGTGCCAGCAGCGCCCAAAGGGAATTGAACACTGAAGCTTTCTTT. Encoded protein: CASSAQRELNTEAFF.

As concerns this clone: This same CDR3 is encoded by further DNA sequences in the sample. The rearrangement uses TRBV6-5 and TRBJ1-2, with D possibly being TRBD1 (5 bases). Trimming took off 0 bases at V and 8 bases at J, with 7 bases between the two ends. Germline CDR1 MNHEY, CDR2 SVGAGI. The CDR3 has 12 residues. This CDR3 is CASSYSGVGYTF. The CDR3 coding sequence is TGTGCCAGCAGTTACTCAGGGGTCGGCTACACCTTC.

In the case of this clone: A read error may account for a junction end that differs from germline. The chain joins TRBV2 to TRBJ1-4, with TRBD1 as a possible D gene (6 bases). This CDR3 spans 15 amino acids. Germline loops: CDR1 SNHLY, CDR2 FYNNEI. The CDR3 DNA is TGTGCCAGCAGAGAAGGGGGGTCGAAGAATGAAAAACTGTTTTTT. Its translation is CASREGGSKNEKLFF.

In DNA, the CDR3 is TGTGCCAGCAGTTACTCTGGACAGAGCCATAAAAACATTCAGTACTTC. Its translation: CASSYSGQSHKNIQYF. The rearrangement joins TRBV6-2 or TRBV6-3 to TRBJ2-4; the D gene is possibly TRBD1 (6 bases). Germline V gene lookup returns CDR1 MNHEY and CDR2 SVGEGT. The CDR3 is made up of 16 amino acids. Trimming removed 0 bases from V and 4 bases from J, with 13 bases in between.

The chain joins TRBV23-1 to TRBJ2-5; D is unclear. TRBV23-1 counts as an open reading frame of uncertain function. The CDR3 contains 12 residues. Trimming took 7 bases from V and 0 from J, leaving 6 bases between them. The CDR3 DNA reads TGCGCCAGCATTCTTGACCAAGAGACCCAGTACTTC. It codes for CASILDQETQYF.

The chain recombines TRBV4-3 with TRBJ1-5, with D maybe TRBD1 (5 bases). Germline CDR1 LGHNA, CDR2 YSLEER. This CDR3 has 14 residues. The V gene lost 0 bases and the J gene lost 5 bases, with 8 bases spanning the gap. CDR3: CASSQEGGDQPQHF. CDR3 DNA: TGCGCCAGCAGCCAAGAGGGAGGGGATCAGCCCCAGCATTTT.